This is a list of T cell receptor beta chains from one sample in a study of blood T cells in healthy people across ages. MiXCR, applied by TCRdb to the 5' RACE reads, yields one record per CDR3 protein. The data contain about 780,000 distinct CDR3 sequences, about 26% of them singletons. These data are also associated with another study on T cells of mothers and their children.

Sequencing was performed on blood. These receptors originate from a boy aged 5-17 years in good health. The CDR3 runs from the conserved cysteine through the conserved F or W. The D gene is left open where the match is weak. Not all rows give a size; the values are once, few, many and, for expanded clones, a class.

few | TRBD1 | TRBJ2-6 | TRBV6-5 | TGTGCCAGCAGTTCGCCAAGGACAGGGACGAGCTCTGGGGCCAACGTCCTGACTTTC | CASSSPRTGTSSGANVLTF
few | - | TRBJ1-1 | TRBV30 | TGTGCCTGGAGCGGGACCCCCGGGGGAGCTTTCTTT | CAWSGTPGGAFF
many | TRBD2 | TRBJ2-1 | TRBV9 | TGTGCCAGCAGCTCGAGCGGGGGGGCCTACAATGAGCAGTTCTTC | CASSSSGGAYNEQFF
few | - | TRBJ1-2 | TRBV3-1 | TGTGCCAGCAGTCCTCCGGGAGGAGGCTACACCTTC | CASSPPGGGYTF
- | TRBD2 | TRBJ2-2 | TRBV5-4 | TGTGCCAGCAGCCCCGGCCTAGCGGGGGCCCCCGGGGAGCTGTTTTTT | CASSPGLAGAPGELFF
- | - | TRBJ1-1 | TRBV12-3/TRBV12-4 | TGTGCCAGCATTTCGACTGGATGGAACACTGAAGCTTTCTTT | CASISTGWNTEAFF
- | TRBD2 | TRBJ2-1 | TRBV12-3/TRBV12-4 | TGTGCCAGCAGTCCATCTAGCGGGGGGCTCTACAATGAGCAGTTCTTC | CASSPSSGGLYNEQFF
- | - | TRBJ1-2 | TRBV28 | TGTGCCAGCAGTACCAACATGGGGAACTATGGCTACACCTTC | CASSTNMGNYGYTF
- | - | TRBJ1-2 | TRBV20-1 | TGCAGTGCTACCCCGGGAAGCGATAACTATGGCTACACCTTC | CSATPGSDNYGYTF
- | - | TRBJ1-2 | TRBV19 | TGTGCCAGTAGAAGGGACACCCTCTATGGCTACACCTTC | CASRRDTLYGYTF
- | TRBD2 | TRBJ2-3 | TRBV7-6 | TGTGCCAGCAGCTTCCGACTAGCTCACACAGATACGCAGTATTTT | CASSFRLAHTDTQYF
few | - | TRBJ2-7 | TRBV28 | TGTGCCAGCCATAGGAGGGGGCTGTCCTACGAGCAGTACTTC | CASHRRGLSYEQYF
few | TRBD1 | TRBJ2-7 | TRBV24-1 | TGTGCCACCAGTGCCCTAGGACAGGCCTCAGACCTTATCCTCTACGAGCAGTACTTC | CATSALGQASDLILYEQYF
once | - | TRBJ1-1 | TRBV25-1 | TGTGCCAGCACCTCCGACCACCGGAACACTGAAGCTTTCTTT | CASTSDHRNTEAFF
few | - | TRBJ2-1 | TRBV5-1 | TGCGCCAGCAGCTTGGTTCAGGTGGGCAATGAGCAGTTCTTC | CASSLVQVGNEQFF
- | - | TRBJ1-2 | TRBV25-1 | TGTGCCAGCAGTGAATACGAGCTTAACTATGGCTACACCTTC | CASSEYELNYGYTF
few | - | TRBJ2-5 | TRBV11-2 | TGTGCCAGCAGCTTAGTGGGTCAGCTTTCTGAGCAGTACTTC | CASSLVGQLSEQYF
- | TRBD2 | TRBJ2-3 | TRBV28 | TGTGCCAGCAGAAACGGACTAGCGGTGACAGATACGCAGTATTTT | CASRNGLAVTDTQYF
- | - | TRBJ2-7 | TRBV20-1 | TGCAGTGCCCTCGACGGTCCCTACGAGCAGTACTTC | CSALDGPYEQYF
- | - | TRBJ1-2 | TRBV7-9 | TGTGCCAGCAGCTTATCGCTCCGGGGGCGGTATGGCTACACCTTC | CASSLSLRGRYGYTF
- | - | TRBJ2-2 | TRBV20-1 | TGCAGTGCTAGGCACAGGGAGAGCACCGGGGAGCTGTTTTTT | CSARHRESTGELFF
few | - | TRBJ1-4 | TRBV11-2 | TGTGCCAGCAGCTTAGATTCTCAGATAGATGAAAAACTGTTTTTT | CASSLDSQIDEKLFF
- | TRBD1 | TRBJ2-4 | TRBV5-7 | TGTGCCAGCAGCTTAAGACAGGGGAAGGCCAAAAACATTCAGTACTTC | CASSLRQGKAKNIQYF
few | - | TRBJ2-3 | TRBV12-3/TRBV12-4 | TGTGCCAGCAGTTTTGGGCGGGTAGGGGATACGCAGTATTTT | CASSFGRVGDTQYF
- | - | TRBJ2-4 | TRBV7-2 | TGTGCCAGCAGCTTAAATCCGGGAATACTAGCCAAAAACATTCAGTACTTC | CASSLNPGILAKNIQYF
- | - | TRBJ1-2 | TRBV28 | TGTGCCAGCCTAGAGGGGATTTATGGCTACACCTTC | CASLEGIYGYTF
few | TRBD2 | TRBJ2-7 | TRBV28 | TGTGCCAGCCGCGGACCGGGACTAGCGGGGACTGAGCAGTACTTC | CASRGPGLAGTEQYF
- | - | TRBJ2-7 | TRBV9 | TGTGCCAGCAGCGTCTCATATGGGACCTACGAGCAGTACTTC | CASSVSYGTYEQYF
- | TRBD2 | TRBJ2-1 | TRBV4-2 | TGTGCCAGCAGCCAAGTAACTAGCGGGGGAAACAATGAGCAGTTCTTC | CASSQVTSGGNNEQFF
- | TRBD1 | TRBJ1-4 | TRBV5-1 | TGCGCCAGCAGCTTGGGGACAGGGGAAAAACTGTTTTTT | CASSLGTGEKLFF
- | - | TRBJ2-7 | TRBV7-9 | TGTGCCAGCAGCTTAGTTGGTGTTAGCTCCTACGAGCAGTACTTC | CASSLVGVSSYEQYF
- | TRBD1 | TRBJ1-1 | TRBV20-1 | TGCAGTGCTAGAGACCAACAGGGGGGGTACACTGAAGCTTTCTTT | CSARDQQGGYTEAFF
- | TRBD2 | TRBJ2-3 | TRBV25-1 | TGTGCCAGCGCTAGCGGGGGGGCAGATACGCAGTATTTT | CASASGGADTQYF
- | TRBD2 | TRBJ2-1 | TRBV12-3/TRBV12-4 | TGTGCCAGCGCCGGACTAGCGGGTAATGAGCAGTTCTTC | CASAGLAGNEQFF
- | - | TRBJ2-3 | TRBV7-3 | TGTGCCAGCAGCTTAACACTAGCAGGCACAGATACGCAGTATTTT | CASSLTLAGTDTQYF
- | - | TRBJ2-1 | TRBV7-2 | TGTGCCAGCAGCTTAACCCATAGCTCCTACAATGAGCAGTTCTTC | CASSLTHSSYNEQFF
- | - | TRBJ2-7 | TRBV7-9 | TGTGCCACGGAGGGACTGAGCTCCTACGAGCAGTACTTC | CATEGLSSYEQYF
- | TRBD2 | TRBJ2-7 | TRBV5-1 | TGCGCCAGCAGCTCGGGACTAGCAGTCTTAGAGCAGTACTTC | CASSSGLAVLEQYF
- | - | TRBJ2-5 | TRBV5-1 | TGCGCCAGCAGCTTGGAAGACGGGACCCAGTACTTC | CASSLEDGTQYF
- | - | TRBJ1-2 | TRBV5-1 | TGCGCCAGCAGCTTTGGACAGAACTATGGCTACACCTTC | CASSFGQNYGYTF
few | - | TRBJ2-5 | TRBV5-5 | TGTGCCAGCAGCTTGCGGCAGGGAGGCTCTAAAGAGACCCAGTACTTC | CASSLRQGGSKETQYF
- | TRBD1 | TRBJ1-2 | TRBV6-5 | TGTGCCAGCAGTACCCCCGGGACAGCATATGGCTACACCTTC | CASSTPGTAYGYTF
- | - | TRBJ1-2 | TRBV12-3/TRBV12-4 | TGTGCCAGCAGTTTGGGACCCAGGGTCAGGTTTTATGGCTACACCTTC | CASSLGPRVRFYGYTF
- | - | TRBJ2-3 | TRBV5-1 | TGCGCCAGCGGTTGGGGGGCAAAGCCTGGCACAGATACGCAGTATTTT | CASGWGAKPGTDTQYF
- | TRBD2 | TRBJ2-3 | TRBV11-2 | TGTGCCAGCAGCTGGCCCGGGACTAGCTTACTAGATACGCAGTATTTT | CASSWPGTSLLDTQYF
- | - | TRBJ1-2 | TRBV18 | TGTGCCAGCTCACCTTTGACAGAAACAACCTATGGCTACACCTTC | CASSPLTETTYGYTF
- | - | TRBJ2-2 | TRBV2 | TGTGCCAGCAGTGCGGTCTGGTCCGGGGAGCTGTTTTTT | CASSAVWSGELFF
- | - | TRBJ2-1 | TRBV7-2 | TGTGCCAGCAGCTTAGGGCCTAGCTTCAATGAGCAGTTCTTC | CASSLGPSFNEQFF
few | - | TRBJ1-2 | TRBV29-1 | TGCAGCGTTGAAGGTCCGGAGGACTATGGCTACACCTTC | CSVEGPEDYGYTF
- | - | TRBJ2-7 | TRBV11-2 | TGTGCCAGCAGCTTCCGCGGTTCCCCCTCCTACGAGCAGTACTTC | CASSFRGSPSYEQYF
few | - | TRBJ2-1 | TRBV2 | TGTGCCAGCAGTACTCCCCCAGCCGGGGAGCAGTTCTTC | CASSTPPAGEQFF
many | - | TRBJ2-4 | TRBV2 | TGTGCCAGCAAGGTTCAAACCACCAAAAACATTCAGTACTTC | CASKVQTTKNIQYF
- | - | TRBJ2-1 | TRBV10-3 | TGTGCCATCAGTGGCAAGGACGGTACCCTGGCCAATGAGCAGTTCTTC | CAISGKDGTLANEQFF
few | - | TRBJ2-7 | TRBV7-2 | TGTGCCAGCAGCTTAGGGGCGGTTGCCCACTACGAGCAGTACTTC | CASSLGAVAHYEQYF